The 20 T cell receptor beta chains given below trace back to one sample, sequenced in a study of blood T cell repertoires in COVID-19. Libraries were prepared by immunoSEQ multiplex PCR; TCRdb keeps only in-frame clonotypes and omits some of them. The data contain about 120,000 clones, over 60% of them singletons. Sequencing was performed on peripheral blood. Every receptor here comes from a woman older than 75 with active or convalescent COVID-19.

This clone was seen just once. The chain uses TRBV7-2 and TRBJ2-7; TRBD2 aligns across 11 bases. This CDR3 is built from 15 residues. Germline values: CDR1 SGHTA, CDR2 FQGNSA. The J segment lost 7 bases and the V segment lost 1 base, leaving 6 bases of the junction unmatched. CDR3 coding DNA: TGTGCCAGCAGCTTAGACGTAGCGGGAGGGAGGGAGCAGTACTTC. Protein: CASSLDVAGGREQYF.

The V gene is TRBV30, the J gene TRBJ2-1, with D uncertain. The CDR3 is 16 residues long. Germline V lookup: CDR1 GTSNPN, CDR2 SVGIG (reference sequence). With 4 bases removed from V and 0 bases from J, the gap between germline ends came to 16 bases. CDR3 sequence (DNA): TGTGCCTGGATGACTTTCCTATCGTACTCCTACAATGAGCAGTTCTTC. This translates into CAWMTFLSYSYNEQFF.

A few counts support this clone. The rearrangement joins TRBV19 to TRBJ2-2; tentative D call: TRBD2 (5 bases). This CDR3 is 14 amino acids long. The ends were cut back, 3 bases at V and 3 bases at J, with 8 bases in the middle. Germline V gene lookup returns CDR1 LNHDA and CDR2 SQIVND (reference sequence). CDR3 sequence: CASSIKGDTGELFF. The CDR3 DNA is TGTGCCAGTAGTATTAAGGGAGACACCGGGGAGCTGTTTTTT.

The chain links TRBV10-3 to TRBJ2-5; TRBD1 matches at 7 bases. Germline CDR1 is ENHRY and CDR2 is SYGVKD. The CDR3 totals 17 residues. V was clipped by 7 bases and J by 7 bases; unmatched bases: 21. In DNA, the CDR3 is TGTGCCATCAACCGACAGGGTTTGAGAGCGTCCCAGGGGACCCAGTACTTC. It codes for CAINRQGLRASQGTQYF.

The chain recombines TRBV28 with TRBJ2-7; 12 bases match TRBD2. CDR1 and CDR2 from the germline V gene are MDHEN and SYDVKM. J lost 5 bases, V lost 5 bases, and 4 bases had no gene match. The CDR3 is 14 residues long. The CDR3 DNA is TGTGCCAGCAGTCTAGCGGGAGGGCCTGACGAGCAGTACTTC. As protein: CASSLAGGPDEQYF.

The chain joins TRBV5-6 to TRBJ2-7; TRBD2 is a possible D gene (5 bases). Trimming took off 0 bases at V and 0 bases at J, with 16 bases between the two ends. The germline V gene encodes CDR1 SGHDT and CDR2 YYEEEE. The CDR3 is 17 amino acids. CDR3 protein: CASSLAVAGWSSYEQYF. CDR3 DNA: TGTGCCAGCAGCTTGGCCGTGGCGGGTTGGAGCTCCTACGAGCAGTACTTC.

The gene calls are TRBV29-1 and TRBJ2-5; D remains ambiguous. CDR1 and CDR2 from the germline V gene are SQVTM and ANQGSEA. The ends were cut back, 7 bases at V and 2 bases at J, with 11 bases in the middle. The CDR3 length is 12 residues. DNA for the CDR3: TGCAGCGGATTGAGGTCTCAAGAGACCCAGTACTTC. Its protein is CSGLRSQETQYF. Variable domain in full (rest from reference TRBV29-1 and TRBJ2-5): SAVISQKPSRDICQRGTSLTIQCQVDSQVTMMFWYRQQPGQSLTLIATANQGSEATYESGFVIDKFPISRPNLTFSTLTVSNMSPEDSSIYLCSGLRSQETQYFGPGTRLLVL.

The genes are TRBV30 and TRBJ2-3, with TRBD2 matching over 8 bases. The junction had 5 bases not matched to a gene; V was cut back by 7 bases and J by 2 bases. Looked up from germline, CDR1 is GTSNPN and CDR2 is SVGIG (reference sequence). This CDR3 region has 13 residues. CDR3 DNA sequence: TGTGCCTATTTAGCGGGATTCACAGATACGCAGTATTTT. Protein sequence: CAYLAGFTDTQYF.

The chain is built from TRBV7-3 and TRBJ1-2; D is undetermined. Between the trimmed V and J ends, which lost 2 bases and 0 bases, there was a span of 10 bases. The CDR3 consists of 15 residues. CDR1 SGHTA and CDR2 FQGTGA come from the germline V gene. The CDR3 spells CASSLSGTTNYGYTF. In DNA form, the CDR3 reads TGTGCCAGCAGCTTATCTGGCACCACTAACTATGGCTACACCTTC.

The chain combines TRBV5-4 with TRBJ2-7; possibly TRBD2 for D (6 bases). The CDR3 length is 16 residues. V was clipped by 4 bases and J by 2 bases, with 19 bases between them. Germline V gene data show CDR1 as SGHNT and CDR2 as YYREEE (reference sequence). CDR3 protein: CASSPPGRGPTYEQYF. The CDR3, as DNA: TGTGCCAGCAGCCCGCCCGGGAGAGGGCCGACCTACGAGCAGTACTTC. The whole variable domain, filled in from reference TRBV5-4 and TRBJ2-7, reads ETGVTQSPTHLIKTRGQQVTLRCSSQSGHNTVSWYQQALGQGPQFIFQYYREEENGRGNFPPRFSGLQFPNYSSELNVNALELDDSALYLCASSPPGRGPTYEQYFGPGTRLTVT.

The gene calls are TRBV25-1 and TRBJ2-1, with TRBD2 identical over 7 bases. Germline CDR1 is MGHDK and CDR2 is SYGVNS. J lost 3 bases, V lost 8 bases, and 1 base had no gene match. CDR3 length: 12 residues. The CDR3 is CASWDYYNEQFF. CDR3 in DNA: TGTGCCAGCTGGGACTACTACAATGAGCAGTTCTTC.

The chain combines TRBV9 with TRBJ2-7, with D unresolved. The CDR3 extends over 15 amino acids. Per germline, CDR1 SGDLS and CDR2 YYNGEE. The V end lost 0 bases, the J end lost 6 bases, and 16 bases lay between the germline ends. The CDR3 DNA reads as TGTGCCAGCAGCGTAGGAAGCGAGTACGATCGCGAGCAGTACTTC. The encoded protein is CASSVGSEYDREQYF.

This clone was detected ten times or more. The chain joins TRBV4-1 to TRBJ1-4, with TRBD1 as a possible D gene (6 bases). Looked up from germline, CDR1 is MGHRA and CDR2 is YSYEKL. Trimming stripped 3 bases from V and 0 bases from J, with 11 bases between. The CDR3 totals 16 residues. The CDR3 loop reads CASSHRTGTTNEKLFF. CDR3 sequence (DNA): TGCGCCAGCAGCCATCGCACAGGGACAACTAATGAAAAACTGTTTTTT.

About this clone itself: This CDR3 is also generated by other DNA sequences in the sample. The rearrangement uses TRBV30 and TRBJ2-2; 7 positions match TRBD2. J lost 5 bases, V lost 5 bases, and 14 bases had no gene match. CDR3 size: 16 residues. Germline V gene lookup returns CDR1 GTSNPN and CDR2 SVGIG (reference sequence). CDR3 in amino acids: CAWRKVGLIRTGELFF. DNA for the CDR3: TGTGCCTGGCGTAAAGTGGGACTAATACGGACCGGGGAGCTGTTTTTT.

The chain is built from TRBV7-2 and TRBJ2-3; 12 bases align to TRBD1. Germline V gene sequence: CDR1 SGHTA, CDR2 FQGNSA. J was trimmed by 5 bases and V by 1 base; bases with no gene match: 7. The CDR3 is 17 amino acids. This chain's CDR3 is CASSLVWGQGAGDTQYF. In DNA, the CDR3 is TGTGCCAGCAGCTTAGTCTGGGGACAGGGGGCCGGAGATACGCAGTATTTT.

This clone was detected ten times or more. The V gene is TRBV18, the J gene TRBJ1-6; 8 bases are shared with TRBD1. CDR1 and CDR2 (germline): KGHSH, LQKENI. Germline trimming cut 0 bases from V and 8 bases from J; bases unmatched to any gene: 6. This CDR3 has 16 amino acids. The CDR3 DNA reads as TGTGCCAGCTCACCACCGATTGGACAGGGATATTCACCCCTCCACTTT. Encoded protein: CASSPPIGQGYSPLHF.

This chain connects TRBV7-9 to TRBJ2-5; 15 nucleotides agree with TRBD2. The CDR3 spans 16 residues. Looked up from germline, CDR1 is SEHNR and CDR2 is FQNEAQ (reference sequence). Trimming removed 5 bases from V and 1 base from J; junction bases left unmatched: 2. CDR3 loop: CASSGTSGRTQETQYF. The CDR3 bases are TGTGCCAGCAGCGGGACTAGCGGGAGGACCCAAGAGACCCAGTACTTC.

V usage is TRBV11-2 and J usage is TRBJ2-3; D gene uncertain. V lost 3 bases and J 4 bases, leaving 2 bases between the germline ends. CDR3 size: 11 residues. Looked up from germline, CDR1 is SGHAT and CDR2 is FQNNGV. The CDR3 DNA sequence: TGTGCCAGCAGCTTCGCAGATACGCAGTATTTT. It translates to CASSFADTQYF.

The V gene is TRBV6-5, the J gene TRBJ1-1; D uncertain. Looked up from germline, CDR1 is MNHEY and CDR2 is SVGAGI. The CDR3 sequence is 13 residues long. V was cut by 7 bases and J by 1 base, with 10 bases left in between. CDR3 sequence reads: CASKRLPNTEAFF. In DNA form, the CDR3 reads TGTGCCAGCAAACGTCTACCGAACACTGAAGCTTTCTTT.

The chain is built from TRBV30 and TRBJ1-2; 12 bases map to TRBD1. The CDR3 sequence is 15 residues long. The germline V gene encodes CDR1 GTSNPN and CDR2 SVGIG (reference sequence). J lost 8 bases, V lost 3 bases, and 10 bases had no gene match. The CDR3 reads CAWSLGQGAHSGYTF. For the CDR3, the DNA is TGTGCCTGGAGCCTGGGACAGGGGGCTCACAGCGGCTACACCTTC.